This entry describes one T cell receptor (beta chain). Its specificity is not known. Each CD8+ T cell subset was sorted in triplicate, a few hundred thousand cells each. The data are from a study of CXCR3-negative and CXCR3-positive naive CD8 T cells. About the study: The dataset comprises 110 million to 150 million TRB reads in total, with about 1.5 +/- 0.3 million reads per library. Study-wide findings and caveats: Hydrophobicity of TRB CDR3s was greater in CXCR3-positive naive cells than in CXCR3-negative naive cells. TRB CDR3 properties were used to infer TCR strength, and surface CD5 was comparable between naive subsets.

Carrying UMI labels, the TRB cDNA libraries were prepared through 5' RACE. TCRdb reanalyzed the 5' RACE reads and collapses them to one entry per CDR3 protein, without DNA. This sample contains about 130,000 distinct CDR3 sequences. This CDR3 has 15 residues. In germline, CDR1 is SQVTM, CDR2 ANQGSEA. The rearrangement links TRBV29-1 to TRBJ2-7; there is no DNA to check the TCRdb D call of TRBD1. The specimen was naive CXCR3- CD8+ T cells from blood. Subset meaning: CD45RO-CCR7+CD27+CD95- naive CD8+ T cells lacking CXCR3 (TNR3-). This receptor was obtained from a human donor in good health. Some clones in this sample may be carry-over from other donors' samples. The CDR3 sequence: CSVGRRTGVSYEQYF.